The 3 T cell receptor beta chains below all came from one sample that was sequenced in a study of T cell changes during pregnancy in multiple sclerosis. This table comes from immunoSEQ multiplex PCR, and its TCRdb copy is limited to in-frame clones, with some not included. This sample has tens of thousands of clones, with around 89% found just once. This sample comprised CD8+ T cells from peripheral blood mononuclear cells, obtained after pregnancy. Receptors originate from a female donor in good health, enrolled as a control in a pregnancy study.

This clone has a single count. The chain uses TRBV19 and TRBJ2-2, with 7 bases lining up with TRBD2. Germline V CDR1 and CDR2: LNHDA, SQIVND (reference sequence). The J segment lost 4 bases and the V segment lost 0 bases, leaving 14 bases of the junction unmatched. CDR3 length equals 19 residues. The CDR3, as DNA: TGTGCCAGTAGTATAGATCTGGAGGCGGGGGTCGAGATCACCGGGGAGCTGTTTTTT. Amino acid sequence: CASSIDLEAGVEITGELFF.

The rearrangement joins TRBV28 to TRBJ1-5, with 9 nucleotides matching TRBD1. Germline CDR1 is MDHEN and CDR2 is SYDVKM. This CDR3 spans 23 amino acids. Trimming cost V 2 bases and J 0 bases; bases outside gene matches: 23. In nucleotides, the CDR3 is TGTGCCAGCAGTTTAGGGGGGACAGGGATCTATATCGGAAAAGATTATAGCAATCAGCCCCAGCATTTT. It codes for CASSLGGTGIYIGKDYSNQPQHF.

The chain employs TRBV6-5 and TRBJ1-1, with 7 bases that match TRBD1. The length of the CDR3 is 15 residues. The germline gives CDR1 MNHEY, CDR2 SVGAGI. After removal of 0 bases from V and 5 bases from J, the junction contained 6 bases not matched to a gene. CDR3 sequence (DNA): TGTGCCAGCAGTTACTCGGGTCAGGGGGATACTGAAGCTTTCTTT. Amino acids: CASSYSGQGDTEAFF.